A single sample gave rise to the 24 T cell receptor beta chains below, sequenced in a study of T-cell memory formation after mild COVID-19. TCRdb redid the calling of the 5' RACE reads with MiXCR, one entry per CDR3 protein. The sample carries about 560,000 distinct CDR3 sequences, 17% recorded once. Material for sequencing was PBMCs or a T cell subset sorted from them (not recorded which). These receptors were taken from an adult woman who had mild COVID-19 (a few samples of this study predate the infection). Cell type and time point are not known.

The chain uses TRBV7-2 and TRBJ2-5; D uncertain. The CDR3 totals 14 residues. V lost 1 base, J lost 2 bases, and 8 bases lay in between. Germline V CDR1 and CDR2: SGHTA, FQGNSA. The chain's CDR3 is CASSLGIEQETQYF. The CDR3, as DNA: TGTGCCAGCAGCTTAGGTATAGAACAAGAGACCCAGTACTTC.

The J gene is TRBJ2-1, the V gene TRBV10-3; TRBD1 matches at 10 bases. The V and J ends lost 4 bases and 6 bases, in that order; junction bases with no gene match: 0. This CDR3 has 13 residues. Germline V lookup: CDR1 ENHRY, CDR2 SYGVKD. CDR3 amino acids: CAISGTGGNEQFF. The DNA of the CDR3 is TGTGCCATCAGTGGGACAGGGGGCAATGAGCAGTTCTTC.

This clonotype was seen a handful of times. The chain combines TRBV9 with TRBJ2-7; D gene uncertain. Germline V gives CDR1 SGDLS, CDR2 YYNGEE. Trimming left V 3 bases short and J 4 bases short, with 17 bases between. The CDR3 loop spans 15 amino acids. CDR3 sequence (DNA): TGTGCCAGCAGCGCAGACCAGATTACTTGGTACGAGCAGTACTTC. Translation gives CASSADQITWYEQYF.

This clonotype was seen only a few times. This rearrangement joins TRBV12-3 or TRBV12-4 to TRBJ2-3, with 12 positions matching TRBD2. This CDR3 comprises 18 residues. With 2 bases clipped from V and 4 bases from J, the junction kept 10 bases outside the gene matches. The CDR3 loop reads CASSLSSGRVLLADTQYF. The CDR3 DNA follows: TGTGCCAGCAGTTTATCTAGCGGGAGGGTCCTTCTCGCAGATACGCAGTATTTT.

This chain's CDR3 is CAISDKGGGTDTQYF. CDR3 nucleotides: TGTGCCATCAGTGATAAGGGCGGGGGCACAGATACGCAGTATTTT. The genes are TRBV10-3 and TRBJ2-3; maybe TRBD2 (6 bases). The CDR3 contains 15 residues. Trimming took off 3 bases at V and 1 base at J, with 11 bases between the two ends. Per the germline V gene, CDR1 is ENHRY and CDR2 is SYGVKD.

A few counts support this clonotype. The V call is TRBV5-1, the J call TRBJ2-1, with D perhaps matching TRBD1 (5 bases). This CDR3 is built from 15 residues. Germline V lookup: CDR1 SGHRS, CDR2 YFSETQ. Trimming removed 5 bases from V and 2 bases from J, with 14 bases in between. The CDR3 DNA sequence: TGCGCCAGCAGTCAGGGTTCTACGGCCTACAATGAGCAGTTCTTC. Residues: CASSQGSTAYNEQFF. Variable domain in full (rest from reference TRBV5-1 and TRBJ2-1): KAGVTQTPRYLIKTRGQQVTLSCSPISGHRSVSWYQQTPGQGLQFLFEYFSETQRNKGNFPGRFSGRQFSNSRSEMNVSTLELGDSALYLCASSQGSTAYNEQFFGPGTRLTVL.

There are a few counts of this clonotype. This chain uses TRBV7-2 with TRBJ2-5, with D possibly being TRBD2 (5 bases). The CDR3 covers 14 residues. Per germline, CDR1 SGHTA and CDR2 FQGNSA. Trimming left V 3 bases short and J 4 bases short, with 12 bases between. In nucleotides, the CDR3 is TGTGCCAGCAGCTTTCGATTCGGGGTAGAGACCCAGTACTTC. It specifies CASSFRFGVETQYF. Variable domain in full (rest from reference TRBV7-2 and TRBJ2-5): GAGVSQSPSNKVTEKGKDVELRCDPISGHTALYWYRQSLGQGLEFLIYFQGNSAPDKSGLPSDRFSAERTGGSVSTLTIQRTQQEDSAVYLCASSFRFGVETQYFGPGTRLLVL.

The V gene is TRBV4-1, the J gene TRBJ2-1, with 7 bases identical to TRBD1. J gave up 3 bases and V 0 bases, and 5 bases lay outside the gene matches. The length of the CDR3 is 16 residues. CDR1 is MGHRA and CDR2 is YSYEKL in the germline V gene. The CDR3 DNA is TGCGCCAGCAGCCAAGATCCGGGACAGATCTACAATGAGCAGTTCTTC. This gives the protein CASSQDPGQIYNEQFF.

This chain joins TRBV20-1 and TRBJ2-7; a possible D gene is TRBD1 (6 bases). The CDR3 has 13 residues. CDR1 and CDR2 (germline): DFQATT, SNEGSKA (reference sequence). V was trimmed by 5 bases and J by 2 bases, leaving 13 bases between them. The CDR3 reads CSAWTESAYEQYF. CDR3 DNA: TGCAGTGCTTGGACAGAATCAGCCTACGAGCAGTACTTC.

The CDR3 here is CASSPNGGDGGTEAFF. CDR3 nucleotide sequence: TGTGCCAGCAGCCCTAATGGCGGGGATGGTGGCACTGAAGCTTTCTTT. The chain carries TRBV7-6 and TRBJ1-1; D not resolved. The V and J ends lost 5 bases and 4 bases respectively, with 20 bases between them. CDR1 is SGHVS, CDR2 FNYEAQ, per germline. The CDR3 contains 16 residues.

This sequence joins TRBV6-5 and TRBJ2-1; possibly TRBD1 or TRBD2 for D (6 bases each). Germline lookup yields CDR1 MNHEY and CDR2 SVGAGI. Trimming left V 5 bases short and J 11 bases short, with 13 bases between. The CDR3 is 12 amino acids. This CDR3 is CASSPQGGQQFF. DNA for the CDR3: TGTGCCAGCAGTCCCCAAGGGGGGCAGCAGTTCTTC.

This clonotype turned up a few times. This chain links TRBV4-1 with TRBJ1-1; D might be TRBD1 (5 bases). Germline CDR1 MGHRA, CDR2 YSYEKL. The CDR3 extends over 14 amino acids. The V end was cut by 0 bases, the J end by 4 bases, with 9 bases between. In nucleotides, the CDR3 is TGCGCCAGCAGCCAAGAGGGACCACTCACTGAAGCTTTCTTT. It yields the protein CASSQEGPLTEAFF.

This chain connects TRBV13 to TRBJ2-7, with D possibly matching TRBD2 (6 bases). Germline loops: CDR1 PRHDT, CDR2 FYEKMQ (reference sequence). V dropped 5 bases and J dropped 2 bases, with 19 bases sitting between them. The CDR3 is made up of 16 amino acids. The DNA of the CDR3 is TGTGCCAGCAGCCCGAACCCGGGAGAGGGGCCCTACGAGCAGTACTTC. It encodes CASSPNPGEGPYEQYF. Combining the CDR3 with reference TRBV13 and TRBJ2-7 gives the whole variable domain AAGVIQSPRHLIKEKRETATLKCYPIPRHDTVYWYQQGPGQDPQFLISFYEKMQSDKGSIPDRFSAQQFSDYHSELNMSSLELGDSALYFCASSPNPGEGPYEQYFGPGTRLTVT.

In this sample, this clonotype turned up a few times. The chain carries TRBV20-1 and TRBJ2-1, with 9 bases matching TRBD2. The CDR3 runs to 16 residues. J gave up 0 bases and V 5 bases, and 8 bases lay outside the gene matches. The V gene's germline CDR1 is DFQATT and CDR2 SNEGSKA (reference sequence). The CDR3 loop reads CSAYSGRGLSYNEQFF. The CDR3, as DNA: TGCAGTGCTTATAGCGGGAGAGGGCTCTCCTACAATGAGCAGTTCTTC.

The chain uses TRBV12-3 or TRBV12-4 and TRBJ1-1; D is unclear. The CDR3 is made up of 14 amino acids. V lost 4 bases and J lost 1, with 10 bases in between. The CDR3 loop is CASSSTPGNTEAFF. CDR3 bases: TGTGCCAGCAGTTCAACCCCCGGGAACACTGAAGCTTTCTTT.

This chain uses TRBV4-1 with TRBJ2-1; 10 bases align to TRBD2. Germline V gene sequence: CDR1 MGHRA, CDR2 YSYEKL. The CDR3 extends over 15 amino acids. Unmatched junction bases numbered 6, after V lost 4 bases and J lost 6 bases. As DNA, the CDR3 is TGCGCCAGCAGCCGTATAGCGGGGGGCCTCAATGAGCAGTTCTTC. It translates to CASSRIAGGLNEQFF.

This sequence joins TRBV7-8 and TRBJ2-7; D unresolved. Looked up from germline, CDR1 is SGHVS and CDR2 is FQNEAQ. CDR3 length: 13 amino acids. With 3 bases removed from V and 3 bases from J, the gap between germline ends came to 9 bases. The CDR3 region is CASSFPGVYEQYF. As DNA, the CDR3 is TGTGCCAGCAGCTTTCCGGGCGTCTACGAGCAGTACTTC.

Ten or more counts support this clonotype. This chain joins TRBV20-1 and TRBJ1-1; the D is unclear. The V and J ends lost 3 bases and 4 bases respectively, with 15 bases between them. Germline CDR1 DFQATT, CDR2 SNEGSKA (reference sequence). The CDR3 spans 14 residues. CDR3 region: CSASPWEGGTEAFF. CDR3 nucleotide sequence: TGCAGTGCTAGCCCCTGGGAGGGTGGCACTGAAGCTTTCTTT.

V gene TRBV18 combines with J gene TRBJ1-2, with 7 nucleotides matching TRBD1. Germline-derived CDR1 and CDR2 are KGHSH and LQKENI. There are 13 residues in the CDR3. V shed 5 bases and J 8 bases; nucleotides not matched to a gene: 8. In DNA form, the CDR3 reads TGTGCCAGCTCATCCTCGACAGGGATAGGCTACACCTTC. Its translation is CASSSSTGIGYTF.

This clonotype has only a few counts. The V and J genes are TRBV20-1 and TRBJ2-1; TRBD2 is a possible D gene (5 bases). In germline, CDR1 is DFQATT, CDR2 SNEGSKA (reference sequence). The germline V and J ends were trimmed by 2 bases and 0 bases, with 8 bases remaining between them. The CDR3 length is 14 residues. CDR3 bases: TGCAGTGCTAGAACGGGGAGCTCCTACAATGAGCAGTTCTTC. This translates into CSARTGSSYNEQFF.

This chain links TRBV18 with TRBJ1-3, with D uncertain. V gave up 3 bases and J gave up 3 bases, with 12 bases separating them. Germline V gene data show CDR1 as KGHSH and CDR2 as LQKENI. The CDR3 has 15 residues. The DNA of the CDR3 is TGTGCCAGCTCACCCCCTAGGAGGTTTGGAAACACCATATATTTT. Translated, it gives CASSPPRRFGNTIYF.

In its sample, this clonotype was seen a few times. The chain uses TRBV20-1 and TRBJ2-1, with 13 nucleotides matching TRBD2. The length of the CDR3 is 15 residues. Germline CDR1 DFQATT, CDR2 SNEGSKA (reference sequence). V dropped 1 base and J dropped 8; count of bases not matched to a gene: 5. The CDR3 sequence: CSARASGTSGDEQFF. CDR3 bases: TGCAGTGCTAGAGCCTCCGGGACTAGCGGGGATGAGCAGTTCTTC.

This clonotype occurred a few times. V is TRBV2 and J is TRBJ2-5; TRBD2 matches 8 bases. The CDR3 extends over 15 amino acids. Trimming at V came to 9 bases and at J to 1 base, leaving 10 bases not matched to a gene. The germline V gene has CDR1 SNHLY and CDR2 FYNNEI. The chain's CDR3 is CASSRTGGSQETQYF. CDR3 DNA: TGTGCCAGTTCGAGGACGGGGGGGAGCCAAGAGACCCAGTACTTC.

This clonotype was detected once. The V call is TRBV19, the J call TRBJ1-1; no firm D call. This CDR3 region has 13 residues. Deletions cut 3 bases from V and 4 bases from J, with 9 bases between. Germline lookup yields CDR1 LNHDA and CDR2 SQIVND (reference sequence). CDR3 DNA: TGTGCCAGTAGTATCCAGGAGACCACTGAAGCTTTCTTT. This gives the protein CASSIQETTEAFF.